The clone carrying this T cell receptor beta chain has a count of ten or more. What it recognizes is unknown. V was clipped by 6 bases and J by 6 bases; unmatched bases: 10. The CDR3 covers 15 residues. This specimen belongs to a study of neurological immune-mediated disorders. Findings and caveats of the study: None of the CDR3 amino acid sequences of expanded clones were shared across subjects, and this suggested private repertoires in all groups. A possible signature appeared as one related-CDR3 cluster, in which phylogenetic grouping placed the repertoires of 18 of 34 multiple sclerosis patients. The greatest TCR clonal expansion occurred in HTLV-1-associated myelopathy and the least in multiple sclerosis, which fell below healthy controls.

Time point reported: longitudinal time-point 3. TCRdb reprocessed the 5' RACE reads with MiXCR, giving one entry per CDR3 protein. The sample lists under 100,000 distinct CDR3 sequences, about 4.5% occurring once. Sequenced sample: PBMCs. The chain couples TRBV12-3 or TRBV12-4 to TRBJ1-3, with TRBD1 matching over 8 bases. This sequence originates from a woman in her fifties or sixties with multiple sclerosis. This CDR3 reads CASSGQGSHQNTIYF. The CDR3 DNA follows: TGTGCCAGCAGCGGACAGGGATCGCACCAAAACACCATATATTTT.